Presented here are 10 T cell receptor beta chains from one specimen sequenced in a study of long-term antiretroviral therapy in people with HIV. The authors ran the immunoSEQ assay, v3.0, at survey level. Here immunoSEQ multiplex PCR was the method, and the copy in TCRdb shows in-frame clones only, minus some. Of some 15,000 clones in the sample, around four fifths were seen once. This specimen was unsorted PBMCs, taken 3.2 years after starting antiretroviral therapy. These receptors were taken from a middle-aged woman with HIV.

The chain is built from TRBV5-1 and TRBJ2-3; D could derive from TRBD1 or TRBD2 (6 bases each). Trimming removed 4 bases at V and 0 bases at J, with 18 bases between. Germline values: CDR1 SGHRS, CDR2 YFSETQ. The CDR3 sequence is 17 residues long. CDR3 sequence: CASSPPGAGTSTDTQYF. Here the CDR3 DNA reads TGCGCCAGCAGCCCACCGGGGGCCGGAACTAGCACAGATACGCAGTATTTT.

The chain uses TRBV5-5 and TRBJ1-3, with TRBD1 as a possible D gene (6 bases). CDR3 length: 14 amino acids. Trimming took 1 base from V and 4 from J, leaving 9 bases between them. Germline CDR1 and CDR2: SGHKS and YYEKEE (reference sequence). CDR3 nucleotides: TGTGCCAGCAGCTTGAATCAGGGGGGAAACACCATATATTTT. Amino acid sequence: CASSLNQGGNTIYF.

The V and J genes are TRBV6-5 and TRBJ1-3; tentative D call: TRBD1 (5 bases). Germline V lookup: CDR1 MNHEY, CDR2 SVGAGI. This CDR3 spans 15 amino acids. Trimming took off 4 bases at V and 0 bases at J, with 10 bases between the two ends. CDR3 loop: CASSSRGPSGNTIYF. CDR3 in DNA: TGTGCCAGCAGTTCGAGGGGCCCCTCTGGAAACACCATATATTTT.

This chain joins TRBV2 and TRBJ1-6, with TRBD1 as a possible D gene (5 bases). V lost 8 bases, J lost 9 bases, and 11 bases lay in between. The CDR3 covers 12 residues. The germline V gene encodes CDR1 SNHLY and CDR2 FYNNEI. CDR3 sequence: CASRRGSSPLHF. For the CDR3, the DNA is TGTGCCAGCCGGAGGGGTTCTTCACCCCTCCACTTT.

The chain combines TRBV7-9 with TRBJ2-7; D is undetermined. This CDR3 has 12 amino acids. Trimming stripped 5 bases from V and 8 bases from J, with 13 bases between. Germline CDR1 SEHNR, CDR2 FQNEAQ (reference sequence). DNA for the CDR3: TGTGCCAGCAGCCCCGCGGTAGGGAAGCAGTACTTC. Translating gives CASSPAVGKQYF.

The CDR3 sequence is CASSYLLALNYGYTF. DNA for the CDR3: TGTGCCAGCAGCTACCTTTTAGCTCTAAACTATGGCTACACCTTC. The rearrangement joins TRBV5-6 to TRBJ1-2; unclear D gene. Trimming cost V 3 bases and J 2 bases, with 14 bases left between them. Germline values: CDR1 SGHDT, CDR2 YYEEEE. The CDR3 has 15 amino acids.

The sample holds a few counts of this clone. The chain recombines TRBV6-1 with TRBJ1-2; no clear D. This CDR3 spans 15 amino acids. Germline CDR1 reads MNHNS; CDR2 reads SASEGT. V shed 4 bases and J shed 0 bases, with 12 bases lying between them. The CDR3 DNA reads as TGTGCCAGCAGTGGGGCCGCGGGGACTAACTATGGCTACACCTTC. Protein: CASSGAAGTNYGYTF.

The chain links TRBV6-6 to TRBJ2-2; TRBD1 is a possible D gene (7 bases). V was cut by 0 bases and J by 5 bases, with 13 bases left in between. The CDR3 has 16 residues. Germline lookup yields CDR1 MNHNY and CDR2 SVGAGI (reference sequence). CDR3 DNA sequence: TGTGCCAGCAGTTACTCGGCAGGGGGGAGGACCGGGGAGCTGTTTTTT. It is translated as CASSYSAGGRTGELFF.

This chain connects TRBV30 to TRBJ1-5; a weak D match, TRBD1 (5 bases). Trimming removed 4 bases at V and 0 bases at J, with 7 bases between. Germline-derived CDR1 and CDR2 are GTSNPN and SVGIG (reference sequence). The CDR3 loop spans 13 amino acids. CDR3 residues: CAWTGHSNQPQHF. The CDR3 DNA follows: TGTGCCTGGACGGGGCATAGCAATCAGCCCCAGCATTTT.

The chain employs TRBV5-1 and TRBJ2-3; D unclear. The V gene lost 0 bases and the J gene lost 6 bases, with 14 bases spanning the gap. This CDR3 comprises 15 residues. CDR1 is SGHRS, CDR2 YFSETQ, per germline. The CDR3 DNA reads as TGCGCCAGCAGCTTGGGACGCCAAAATTTGGATACGCAGTATTTT. As protein: CASSLGRQNLDTQYF.